Listed below are T cell receptor beta chains from one sample, sequenced in a study of beta chain features in type 1 diabetes. Profiling relied on immunoSEQ multiplex PCR, and the TCRdb table lists in-frame clones only, not all of them. The sample lists over 650,000 clones, roughly an eighth occurring once. Input material: naive CD4+ T cells from blood. The receptors stem from a man aged 18 to 29 with type 1 diabetes. CDR3s include the opening cysteine and the closing phenylalanine or tryptophan. The D gene is left open where the match is weak. Size is omitted from some rows. Given values are once, few, many or a class for expanded clones.

J gene,D gene,V gene,clone size,CDR3 DNA,CDR3 protein
TRBJ2-5,TRBD1,TRBV2,once,TGTGCCAGCGGGACAGGAGAGACCCAGTACTTC,CASGTGETQYF
TRBJ2-1,TRBD2,TRBV30,few,TGTGCCTGGAGCCCACGACTAGCGGGTAGGCAGTTCTTC,CAWSPRLAGRQFF
TRBJ2-7,.,TRBV7-2,.,TGTGCCAGCAGCTTAACCCAGACAGAGCAGTACTTC,CASSLTQTEQYF
TRBJ2-7,TRBD2,TRBV19,.,TGTGCCAGTAGTATTAGACTAGCGGACGCCTACGAGCAGTACTTC,CASSIRLADAYEQYF
TRBJ2-1,TRBD2,TRBV7-9,.,TGTGCCAGCAGCCTTAGCGGGGGCTCCTACAATGAGCAGTTCTTC,CASSLSGGSYNEQFF
TRBJ1-1,.,TRBV5-1,few,TGCGCCAGCAGCTTGGGCGGCGGCAATACTGAAGCTTTCTTT,CASSLGGGNTEAFF
TRBJ2-5,.,TRBV4-1,.,TGCGCCAGCAGCCAAGCAGAGACCCAGTACTTC,CASSQAETQYF
TRBJ2-7,.,TRBV6-5,few,TGTGCCAGCAGTTCCCCTTACTACGAGCAGTACTTC,CASSSPYYEQYF
TRBJ2-7,TRBD1,TRBV30,.,TGTGCCTGGAGCCCGACAGGGGTCTCGGGGGAGCAGTACTTC,CAWSPTGVSGEQYF
TRBJ2-3,TRBD2,TRBV7-2,.,TGTGCCAGCAGCTTAGGCGGGGGGGAAAATACGCAGTATTTT,CASSLGGGENTQYF
TRBJ2-7,TRBD2,TRBV15,.,TGTGCCACCAGCCGCCCCGCTAGCGGGAGCGGCGAGCAGTACTTC,CATSRPASGSGEQYF